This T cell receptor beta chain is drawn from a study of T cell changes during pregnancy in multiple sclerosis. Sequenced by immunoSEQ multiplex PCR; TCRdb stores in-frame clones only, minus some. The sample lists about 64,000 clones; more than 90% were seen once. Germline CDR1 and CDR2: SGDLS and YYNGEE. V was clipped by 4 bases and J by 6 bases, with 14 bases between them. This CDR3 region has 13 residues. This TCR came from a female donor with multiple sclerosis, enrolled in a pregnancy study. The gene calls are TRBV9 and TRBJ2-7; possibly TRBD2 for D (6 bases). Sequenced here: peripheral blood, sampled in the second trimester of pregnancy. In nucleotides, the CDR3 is TGTGCCAGCAGCCCACAACGGGACTCCGAGCAGTACTTC. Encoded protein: CASSPQRDSEQYF.